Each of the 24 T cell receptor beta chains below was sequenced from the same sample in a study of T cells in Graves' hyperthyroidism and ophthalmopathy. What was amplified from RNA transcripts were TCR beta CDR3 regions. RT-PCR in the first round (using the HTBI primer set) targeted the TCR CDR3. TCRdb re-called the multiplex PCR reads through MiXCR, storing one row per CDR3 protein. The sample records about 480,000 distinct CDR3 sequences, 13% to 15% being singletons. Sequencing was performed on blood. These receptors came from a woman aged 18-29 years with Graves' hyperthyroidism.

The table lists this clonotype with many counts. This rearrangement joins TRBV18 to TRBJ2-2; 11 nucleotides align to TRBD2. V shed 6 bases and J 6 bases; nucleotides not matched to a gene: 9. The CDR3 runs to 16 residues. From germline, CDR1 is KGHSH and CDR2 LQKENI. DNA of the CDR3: TGTGCCAGCTCCGAGACTAGCGGGAATTCGGCCGGGGAGCTGTTTTTT. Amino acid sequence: CASSETSGNSAGELFF. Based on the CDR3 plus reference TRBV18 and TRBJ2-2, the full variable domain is NAGVMQNPRHLVRRRGQEARLRCSPMKGHSHVYWYRQLPEEGLKFMVYLQKENIIDESGMPKERFSAEFPKEGPSILRIQQVVRGDSAAYFCASSETSGNSAGELFFGEGSRLTVL.

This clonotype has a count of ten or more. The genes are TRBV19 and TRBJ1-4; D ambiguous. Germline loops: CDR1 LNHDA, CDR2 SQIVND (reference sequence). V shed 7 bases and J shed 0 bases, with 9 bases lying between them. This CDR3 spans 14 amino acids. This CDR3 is CASNGKATNEKLFF. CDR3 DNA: TGTGCCAGTAACGGGAAAGCAACTAATGAAAAACTGTTTTTT.

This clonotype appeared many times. In nucleotides, the CDR3 is TGTGCCAGCAGTGAGGGGGCGGGGAACACCGGGGAGCTGTTTTTT. Residues: CASSEGAGNTGELFF. The J gene is TRBJ2-2, the V gene TRBV2; a possible D gene is TRBD1 (6 bases). V was shortened by 3 bases and J by 1 base, with 9 bases between the two germline ends. The CDR3 covers 15 residues. The germline CDR1 and CDR2 sequences are SNHLY and FYNNEI.

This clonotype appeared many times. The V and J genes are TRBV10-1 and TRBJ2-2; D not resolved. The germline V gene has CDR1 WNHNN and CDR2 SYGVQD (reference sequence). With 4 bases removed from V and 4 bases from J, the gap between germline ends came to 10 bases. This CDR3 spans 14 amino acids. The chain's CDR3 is CASSARSITGELFF. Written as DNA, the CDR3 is TGCGCCAGCAGTGCCAGGAGTATCACCGGGGAGCTGTTTTTT.

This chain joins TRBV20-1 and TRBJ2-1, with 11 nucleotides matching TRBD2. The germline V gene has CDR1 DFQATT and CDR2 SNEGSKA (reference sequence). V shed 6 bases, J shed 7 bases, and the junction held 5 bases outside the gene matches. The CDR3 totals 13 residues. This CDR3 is CSAQRLAGNEQFF. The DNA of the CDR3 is TGCAGTGCCCAAAGACTAGCGGGAAATGAGCAGTTCTTC.

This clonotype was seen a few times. In DNA form, the CDR3 reads TGTGCCAGCAGCTTAGACAGGGAACACGAGCAGTACTTC. Translated: CASSLDREHEQYF. V gene TRBV7-3 combines with J gene TRBJ2-7, with 7 positions matching TRBD1. After removal of 2 bases from V and 5 bases from J, the junction contained 3 bases not matched to a gene. Germline V CDR1 and CDR2: SGHTA, FQGTGA. This CDR3 is 13 amino acids long.

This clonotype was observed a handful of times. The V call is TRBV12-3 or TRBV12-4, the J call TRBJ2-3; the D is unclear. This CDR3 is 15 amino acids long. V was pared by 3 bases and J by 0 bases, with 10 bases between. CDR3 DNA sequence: TGTGCCAGCAGTTTTGGCAGTTCTAGCACAGATACGCAGTATTTT. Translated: CASSFGSSSTDTQYF.

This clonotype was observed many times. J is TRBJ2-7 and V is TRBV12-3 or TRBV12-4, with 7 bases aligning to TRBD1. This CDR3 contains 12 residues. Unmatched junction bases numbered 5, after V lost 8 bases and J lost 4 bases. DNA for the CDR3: TGTGCCAGCGCTCACAGGGGATACGAGCAGTACTTC. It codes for CASAHRGYEQYF.

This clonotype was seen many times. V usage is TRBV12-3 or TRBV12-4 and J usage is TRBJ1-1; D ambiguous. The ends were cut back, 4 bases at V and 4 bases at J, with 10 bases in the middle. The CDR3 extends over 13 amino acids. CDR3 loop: CASSSLSSTEAFF. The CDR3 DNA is TGTGCCAGCAGTTCCTTATCAAGCACTGAAGCTTTCTTT.

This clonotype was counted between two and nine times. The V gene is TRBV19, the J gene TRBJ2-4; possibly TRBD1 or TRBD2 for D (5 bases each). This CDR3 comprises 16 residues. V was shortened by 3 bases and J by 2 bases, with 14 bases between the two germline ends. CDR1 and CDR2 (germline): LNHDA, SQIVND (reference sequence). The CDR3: CASSIVEGQPKNIQYF. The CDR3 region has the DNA TGTGCCAGTAGTATCGTTGAGGGGCAGCCCAAAAACATTCAGTACTTC.

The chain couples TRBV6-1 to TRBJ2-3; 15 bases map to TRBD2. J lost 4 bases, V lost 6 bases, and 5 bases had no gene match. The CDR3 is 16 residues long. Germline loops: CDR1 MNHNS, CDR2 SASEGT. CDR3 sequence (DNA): TGTGCCAGCAGCAGGACTAGCGGGAGGGGGGCAGATACGCAGTATTTT. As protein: CASSRTSGRGADTQYF.

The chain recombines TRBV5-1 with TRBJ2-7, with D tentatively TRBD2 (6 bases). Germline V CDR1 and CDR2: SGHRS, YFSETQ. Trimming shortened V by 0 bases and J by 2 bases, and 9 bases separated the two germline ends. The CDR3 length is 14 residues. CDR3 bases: TGCGCCAGCAGCTTGGTTCGGGGGACCTACGAGCAGTACGTC. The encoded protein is CASSLVRGTYEQYV.

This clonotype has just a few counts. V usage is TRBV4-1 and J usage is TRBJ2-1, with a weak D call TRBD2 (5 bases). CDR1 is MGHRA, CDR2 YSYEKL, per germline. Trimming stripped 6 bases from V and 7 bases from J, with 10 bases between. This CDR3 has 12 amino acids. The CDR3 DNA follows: TGCGCCAGCAGTGTGACTACAAATGAGCAGTTCTTC. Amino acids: CASSVTTNEQFF.

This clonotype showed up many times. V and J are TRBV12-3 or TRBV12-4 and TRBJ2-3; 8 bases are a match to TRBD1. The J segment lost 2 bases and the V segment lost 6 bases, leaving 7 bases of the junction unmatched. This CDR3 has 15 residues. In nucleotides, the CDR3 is TGTGCCAGCAGGACCGGGACAGGAGACACAGATACGCAGTATTTT. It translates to CASRTGTGDTDTQYF.

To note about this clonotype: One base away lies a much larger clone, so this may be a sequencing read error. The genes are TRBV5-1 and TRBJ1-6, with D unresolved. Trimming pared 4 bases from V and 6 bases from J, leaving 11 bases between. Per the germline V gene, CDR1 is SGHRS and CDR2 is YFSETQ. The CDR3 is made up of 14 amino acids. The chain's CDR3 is CASSPEAANSPLHF. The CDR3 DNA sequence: TGCGCCAGCAGCCCGGAGGCCGCTAATTCACCCCTCCACTTT.

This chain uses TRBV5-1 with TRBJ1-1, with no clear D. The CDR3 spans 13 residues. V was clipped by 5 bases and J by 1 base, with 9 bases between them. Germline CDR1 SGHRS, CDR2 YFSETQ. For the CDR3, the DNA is TGCGCCAGCAGGCCCCCCCAGAACACTGAAGCTTTCTTT. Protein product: CASRPPQNTEAFF.

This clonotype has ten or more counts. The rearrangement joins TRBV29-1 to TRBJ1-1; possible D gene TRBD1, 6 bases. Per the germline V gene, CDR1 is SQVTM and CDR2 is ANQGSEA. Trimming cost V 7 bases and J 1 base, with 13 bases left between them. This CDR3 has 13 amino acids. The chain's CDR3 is CSAWTARNTEAFF. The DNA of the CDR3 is TGCAGCGCCTGGACAGCTAGGAACACTGAAGCTTTCTTT.

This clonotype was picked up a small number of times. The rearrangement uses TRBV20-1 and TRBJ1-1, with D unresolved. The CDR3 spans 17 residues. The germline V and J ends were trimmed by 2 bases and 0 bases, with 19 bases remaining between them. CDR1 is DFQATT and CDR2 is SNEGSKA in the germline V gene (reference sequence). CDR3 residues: CSARSPWEGGLNTEAFF. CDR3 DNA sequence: TGCAGTGCTAGATCCCCCTGGGAGGGAGGCTTGAACACTGAAGCTTTCTTT.

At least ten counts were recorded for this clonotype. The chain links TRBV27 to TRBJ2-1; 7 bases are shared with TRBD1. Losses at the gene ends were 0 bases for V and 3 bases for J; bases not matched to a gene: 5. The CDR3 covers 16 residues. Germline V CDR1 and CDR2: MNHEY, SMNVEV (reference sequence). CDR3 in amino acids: CASSLSTGAFYNEQFF. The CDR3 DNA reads TGTGCCAGCAGTTTATCAACAGGGGCCTTCTACAATGAGCAGTTCTTC.

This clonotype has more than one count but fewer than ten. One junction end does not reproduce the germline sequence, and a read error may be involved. The CDR3 here is CASSSTGGAKTQHF. Written as DNA, the CDR3 is TGTGCCAGCAGCTCCACAGGGGGCGCGAAGACCCAGCACTTC. The J gene is TRBJ2-5, the V gene TRBV7-9; 9 nucleotides agree with TRBD1. Germline CDR1 and CDR2: SEHNR and FQNEAQ (reference sequence). The CDR3 contains 14 residues.

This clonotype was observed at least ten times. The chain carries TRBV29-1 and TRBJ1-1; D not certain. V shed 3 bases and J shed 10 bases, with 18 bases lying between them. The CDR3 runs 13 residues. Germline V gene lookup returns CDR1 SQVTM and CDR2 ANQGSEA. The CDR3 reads CSVDALEMRGAFF. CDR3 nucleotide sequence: TGCAGCGTTGATGCACTGGAAATGCGTGGAGCTTTCTTT.

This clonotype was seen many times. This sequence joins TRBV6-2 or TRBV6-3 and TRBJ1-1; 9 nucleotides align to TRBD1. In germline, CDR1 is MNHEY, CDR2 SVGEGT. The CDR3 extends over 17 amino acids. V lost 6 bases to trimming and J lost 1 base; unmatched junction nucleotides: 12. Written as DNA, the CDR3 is TGTGCCAGCAGCGAGGTTCCGCCGGGACAGGGGAACACTGAAGCTTTCTTT. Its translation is CASSEVPPGQGNTEAFF.

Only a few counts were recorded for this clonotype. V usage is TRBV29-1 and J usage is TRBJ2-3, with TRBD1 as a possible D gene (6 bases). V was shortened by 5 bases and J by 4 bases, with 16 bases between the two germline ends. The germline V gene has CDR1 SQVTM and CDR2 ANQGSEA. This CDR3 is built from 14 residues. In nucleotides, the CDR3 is TGCAGCGTTAGAGGGGGAGATGGTTCAGATACGCAGTATTTT. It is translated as CSVRGGDGSDTQYF.

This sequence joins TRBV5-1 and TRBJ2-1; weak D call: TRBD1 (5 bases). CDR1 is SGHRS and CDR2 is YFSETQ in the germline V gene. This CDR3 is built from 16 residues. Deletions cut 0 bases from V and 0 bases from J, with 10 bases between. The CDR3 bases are TGCGCCAGCAGCTTGGAGGAGCAGGGCTCCTACAATGAGCAGTTCTTC. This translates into CASSLEEQGSYNEQFF.